These T cell receptor beta chains were read from a single sample in a study of blood T cells in healthy people across ages. A single record per CDR3 protein comes from TCRdb applying MiXCR to the 5' RACE reads. This table has about 940,000 distinct CDR3 sequences, 45% to 50% appearing once. The sample consisted of blood. The receptors stem from a man aged 25 to 40 in good health. Both conserved end residues are part of each CDR3. Fields, in order: clone size, V gene, CDR3 protein. Size values are once, few and many counts, or a class for expanded clones, and some rows have none.

size: NA
V: TRBV5-1
CDR3: CASTSEYPANTGELFF

size: NA
V: TRBV24-1
CDR3: CATSAGHINEQYF

size: many
V: TRBV28
CDR3: CASSPPGQGRGEQFF

size: NA
V: TRBV28
CDR3: CASSQGPGAGEQFF

size: few
V: TRBV10-3
CDR3: CAISEPTGEAGNEQYF

size: once
V: TRBV27
CDR3: CASSLRGFVTEAFF

size: NA
V: TRBV9
CDR3: CASSVDGGRYNDEQFF

size: NA
V: TRBV6-2/TRBV6-3
CDR3: CASSLRGRTETQYF

size: NA
V: TRBV7-2
CDR3: CASSDWASPVQFF

size: NA
V: TRBV2
CDR3: CASRQGIPTDTQYF

size: NA
V: TRBV11-2
CDR3: CASIPSRAARPREQYF

size: few
V: TRBV11-1
CDR3: CASSLNTFYEQYF

size: NA
V: TRBV20-1
CDR3: CSARDLTRGNEKLFF

size: NA
V: TRBV5-1
CDR3: CASSLTGWDTEAFF

size: NA
V: TRBV10-3
CDR3: CAIGRGETQYF

size: NA
V: TRBV7-8
CDR3: CASDTRNYEQYF

size: few
V: TRBV7-8
CDR3: CATAQDPPSPLHF

size: few
V: TRBV29-1
CDR3: CSVEVAGLHEQYF

size: NA
V: TRBV5-5
CDR3: CASSTYTGTPYEQYF

size: NA
V: TRBV27
CDR3: CASSLSGLTLRDQYF

size: few
V: TRBV12-3/TRBV12-4
CDR3: CASSLVQGAETQYF

size: once
V: TRBV25-1
CDR3: CATLQTSGGAQETQYF

size: few
V: TRBV5-1
CDR3: CASSRVPRTDNEQFF

size: few
V: TRBV3-1
CDR3: CASSQVSGLKYEQYF

size: NA
V: TRBV27
CDR3: CASSPAGQPQHF

size: NA
V: TRBV14
CDR3: CASTPRGRKGTEAFF

size: few
V: TRBV6-5
CDR3: CASSYRAGVNSPLHF

size: NA
V: TRBV4-1
CDR3: CASSQVSRDYNEQYF

size: NA
V: TRBV5-1
CDR3: CASSLVMGNTEAFF

size: NA
V: TRBV9
CDR3: CASSVVPNEKLFF

size: many
V: TRBV18
CDR3: CASSPPSSNEQFF

size: few
V: TRBV11-2
CDR3: CASSLTGGTGELFF

size: NA
V: TRBV3-1
CDR3: CASSQDRQGVGKLFF

size: NA
V: TRBV27
CDR3: CASSLWGTASSYNEQFF

size: NA
V: TRBV7-2
CDR3: CASSLVTDGNYGYTF

size: NA
V: TRBV20-1
CDR3: CSARTGTGVAKNIQYF

size: few
V: TRBV5-6
CDR3: CASSLGHGNEKLFF

size: few
V: TRBV12-3/TRBV12-4
CDR3: CASSFPVIGRDIGDTQYF

size: NA
V: TRBV10-3
CDR3: CAISLSNYEQYF

size: NA
V: TRBV2
CDR3: CASSEEMGYEQYF

size: few
V: TRBV11-2
CDR3: CASSRFGYTYEQYF

size: NA
V: TRBV12-3/TRBV12-4
CDR3: CASSETGTGGFWGQYF

size: NA
V: TRBV7-6
CDR3: CASSRETDYNSPLHF

size: many
V: TRBV6-5
CDR3: CASRPGQTQTYNEQFF

size: NA
V: TRBV29-1
CDR3: CSVEETHGIQYF